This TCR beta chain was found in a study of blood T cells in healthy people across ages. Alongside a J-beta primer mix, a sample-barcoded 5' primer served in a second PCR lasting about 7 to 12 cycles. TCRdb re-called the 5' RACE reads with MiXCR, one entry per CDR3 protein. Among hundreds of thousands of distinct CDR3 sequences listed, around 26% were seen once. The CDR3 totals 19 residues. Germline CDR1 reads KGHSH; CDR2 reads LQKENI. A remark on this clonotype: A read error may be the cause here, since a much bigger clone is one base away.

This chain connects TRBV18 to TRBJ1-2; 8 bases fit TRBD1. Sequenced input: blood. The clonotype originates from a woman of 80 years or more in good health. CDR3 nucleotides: TGTGTCAGCTCACCAAGGGGAGAGTCCCGGGACAGGTTTAACTATGGCTACACCTTC. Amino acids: CVSSPRGESRDRFNYGYTF.